The 26 T cell receptor beta chains below all came from one sample that was sequenced in a study of T-cell reconstitution after alpha-beta-depleted transplantation in children. Unique molecular identifiers were used in preparing the TCRbeta library. TCRdb re-called the PCR reads through MiXCR, storing one row per CDR3 protein. The table lists 490,000 or so distinct CDR3 sequences, 8% to 11% of them singletons. The sample here was PBMCs, taken before TCRalphabeta/CD19-depleted stem cell transplant. The receptors were gathered from a child younger than 10 with inherited bone marrow failure, due to receive a stem cell transplant.

This clonotype was counted many times. V gene TRBV3-1 combines with J gene TRBJ2-5, with D possibly TRBD1 on 5 matching bases. Trimming took 1 base from V and 3 from J, leaving 21 bases between them. Germline V gene data show CDR1 as LGHDT and CDR2 as YNNKEL (reference sequence). The CDR3 contains 18 residues. For the CDR3, the DNA is TGTGCCAGCAGCCAAGCCCCACTGGGTTGGGGCCGCGAAGAGACCCAGTACTTC. It codes for CASSQAPLGWGREETQYF.

In its sample, this clonotype was seen many times. V gene TRBV6-2 or TRBV6-3 combines with J gene TRBJ2-5; D gene unclear. The V gene's germline CDR1 is MNHEY and CDR2 SVGEGT. Trimming removed 7 bases at V and 0 bases at J, with 12 bases between. CDR3 length: 14 amino acids. CDR3 DNA sequence: TGTGCCAGCACCCCCTCTCCGTACCAAGAGACCCAGTACTTC. It specifies CASTPSPYQETQYF.

This clonotype has at least ten counts. The chain employs TRBV7-9 and TRBJ1-1; 8 bases fit TRBD1. From germline, CDR1 is SEHNR and CDR2 FQNEAQ (reference sequence). J lost 4 bases, V lost 5 bases, and 12 bases had no gene match. The length of the CDR3 is 16 residues. CDR3 residues: CASSPWTGKRGTEAFF. In DNA form, the CDR3 reads TGTGCCAGCAGCCCCTGGACAGGGAAAAGGGGCACTGAAGCTTTCTTT.

This clonotype was recorded at least ten times. This rearrangement joins TRBV5-4 to TRBJ1-1; a weak D match, TRBD1 (5 bases). Trimming took 0 bases from V and 1 from J, leaving 10 bases between them. CDR3 length: 15 amino acids. The germline V gene encodes CDR1 SGHNT and CDR2 YYREEE (reference sequence). Here the CDR3 DNA reads TGTGCCAGCAGCTTGGGGGGCAGGGAGAACACTGAAGCTTTCTTT. Amino acid sequence: CASSLGGRENTEAFF.

This clonotype was counted ten times or more. The chain joins TRBV5-1 to TRBJ2-1; D is undetermined. The germline V and J ends were trimmed by 0 bases and 4 bases, with 5 bases remaining between them. This CDR3 is 13 amino acids long. Per germline, CDR1 SGHRS and CDR2 YFSETQ. The CDR3 DNA follows: TGCGCCAGCAGCTTGGAGCAATACAATGAGCAGTTCTTC. It yields the protein CASSLEQYNEQFF.

Here the CDR3 DNA reads TGCAGTGCTAGGTCTAGCGGGAGGGCCAGAGGAACCGGGGAGCTGTTTTTT. It is translated as CSARSSGRARGTGELFF. The rearrangement joins TRBV20-1 to TRBJ2-2, with 12 nucleotides matching TRBD2. The V segment lost 3 bases and the J segment 5 bases; nucleotides outside the gene matches: 10. The CDR3 contains 17 residues. Looked up from germline, CDR1 is DFQATT and CDR2 is SNEGSKA (reference sequence).

This clonotype appeared a few times. The chain employs TRBV27 and TRBJ2-7; D is ambiguous. There are 15 residues in the CDR3. V gave up 0 bases and J gave up 0 bases, with 9 bases separating them. Germline V gene sequence: CDR1 MNHEY, CDR2 SMNVEV (reference sequence). CDR3: CASSLSSRASYEQYF. In nucleotides, the CDR3 is TGTGCCAGCAGTTTATCTAGCCGGGCCTCCTACGAGCAGTACTTC.

This clonotype was picked up many times. J is TRBJ2-4 and V is TRBV12-3 or TRBV12-4; TRBD2 aligns across 7 bases. The CDR3 has 18 amino acids. Trimming cost V 0 bases and J 2 bases; bases outside gene matches: 10. In DNA, the CDR3 is TGTGCCAGCAGTTTAGCCATGTATCGGGAGGACCCCAAAAACATTCAGTACTTC. As protein: CASSLAMYREDPKNIQYF.

V gene TRBV7-9 combines with J gene TRBJ2-3; no clear D. Looked up from germline, CDR1 is SEHNR and CDR2 is FQNEAQ (reference sequence). V lost 7 bases, J lost 6 bases, and 23 bases lay in between. The CDR3 is 16 residues long. This CDR3 reads CASIDLTLRVRDTQYF. In DNA form, the CDR3 reads TGTGCCAGCATCGACTTGACCCTCCGGGTGCGGGATACGCAGTATTTT.

There are many counts of this clonotype. The V gene is TRBV6-2 or TRBV6-3, the J gene TRBJ2-2; D is undetermined. V dropped 4 bases and J dropped 4 bases, with 7 bases sitting between them. The CDR3 runs 13 residues. Germline V gene lookup returns CDR1 MNHEY and CDR2 SVGEGT. The CDR3 protein is CASSWVTTGELFF. In nucleotides, the CDR3 is TGTGCCAGCAGTTGGGTTACCACCGGGGAGCTGTTTTTT.

The chain links TRBV27 to TRBJ2-1; no clear D gene. Per germline, CDR1 MNHEY and CDR2 SMNVEV (reference sequence). CDR3 length equals 15 residues. Deletions cut 5 bases from V and 0 bases from J, with 11 bases between. The CDR3 reads CASSPDLSSYNEQFF. CDR3 DNA: TGTGCCAGCAGTCCAGATCTTAGCTCCTACAATGAGCAGTTCTTC.

This clonotype was observed at least ten times. J is TRBJ2-7 and V is TRBV7-2; unclear D gene. The V end lost 2 bases, the J end lost 2 bases, and 10 bases lay between the germline ends. The CDR3 consists of 14 residues. CDR1 SGHTA and CDR2 FQGNSA come from the germline V gene. CDR3 DNA sequence: TGTGCCAGCAGCTTATCTTTCGCGGCCTACGAGCAGTACTTC. Translating it yields CASSLSFAAYEQYF.

The V and J genes are TRBV11-1 and TRBJ1-2; tentatively, D is TRBD1 (6 bases). Trimming cost V 5 bases and J 4 bases, with 29 bases left between them. The V gene's germline CDR1 is SGHAT and CDR2 FQDESV (reference sequence). CDR3 size: 19 residues. The CDR3 spells CASSPLYGGRGAPVYGYTF. CDR3 DNA sequence: TGTGCCAGCAGCCCCTTATATGGGGGTCGGGGGGCTCCTGTCTATGGCTACACCTTC.

A remark on this clonotype: A read error is possible here, since a much larger clone lies one base away. The chain couples TRBV5-6 to TRBJ2-4; possibly TRBD2 for D (5 bases). The germline gives CDR1 SGHDT, CDR2 YYEEEE. This CDR3 region has 20 residues. The V end was cut by 5 bases, the J end by 9 bases, with 36 bases between. The CDR3, as DNA: TGTGCCAGCAGTCGAGGCCATTATGTTATTGCGACCGCGCCGGGAAGCATTCAGTACTTC. It translates to CASSRGHYVIATAPGSIQYF. The whole variable domain, remainder taken from reference TRBV5-6 and TRBJ2-4, is DAGVTQSPTHLIKTRGQQVTLRCSPKSGHDTVSWYQQALGQGPQFIFQYYEEEERQRGNFPDRFSGHQFPNYSSELNVNALLLGDSALYLCASSRGHYVIATAPGSIQYFGAGTRLSVL.

The sample holds many counts of this clonotype. The chain couples TRBV4-3 to TRBJ2-1, with TRBD2 matching over 14 bases. V lost 2 bases and J lost 10; bases outside the gene matches: 10. Germline CDR1 LGHNA, CDR2 YSLEER. The CDR3 runs 17 residues. CDR3 sequence (DNA): TGCGCCAGCAGCCAAATTCCCGGGACTAGCGGGAGTCTAGAGCAGTTCTTC. It specifies CASSQIPGTSGSLEQFF.

This clonotype appeared many times. The V and J genes are TRBV20-1 and TRBJ2-3, with TRBD1 as a possible D gene (5 bases). The CDR3 covers 14 residues. From germline, CDR1 is DFQATT and CDR2 SNEGSKA (reference sequence). Trimming pared 6 bases from V and 2 bases from J, leaving 15 bases between. The CDR3 loop reads CSARLGQPTDTQYF. The DNA for the CDR3 is TGCAGTGCCCGCCTGGGGCAGCCCACAGATACGCAGTATTTT.

This clonotype was seen many times. The gene calls are TRBV7-2 and TRBJ2-7; 10 bases are a match to TRBD2. From germline, CDR1 is SGHTA and CDR2 FQGNSA. J gave up 2 bases and V 1 base, and 5 bases lay outside the gene matches. This CDR3 is 16 amino acids long. The CDR3 DNA follows: TGTGCCAGCAGCTTAGTATCAACTAGCGGGACCTACGAGCAGTACTTC. Encoded protein: CASSLVSTSGTYEQYF. The full variable domain, its missing parts supplied by reference TRBV7-2 and TRBJ2-7, is GAGVSQSPSNKVTEKGKDVELRCDPISGHTALYWYRQSLGQGLEFLIYFQGNSAPDKSGLPSDRFSAERTGGSVSTLTIQRTQQEDSAVYLCASSLVSTSGTYEQYFGPGTRLTVT.

This clonotype was picked up a small number of times. This chain joins TRBV19 and TRBJ2-7; 12 bases fit TRBD2. Trimming cost V 3 bases and J 3 bases; bases outside gene matches: 6. The CDR3 sequence is 16 residues long. Germline V gives CDR1 LNHDA, CDR2 SQIVND (reference sequence). The CDR3 region has the DNA TGTGCCAGTAGTATCGCCGTGACTAGCGGGAGCTACGAGCAGTACTTC. This codes for CASSIAVTSGSYEQYF.

In this sample, this clonotype turned up many times. V is TRBV11-2 and J is TRBJ1-2, with a weak D call TRBD1 (5 bases). The CDR3 consists of 15 residues. The germline V and J ends were trimmed by 5 bases and 4 bases, with 17 bases remaining between them. Germline CDR1 reads SGHAT; CDR2 reads FQNNGV. In DNA form, the CDR3 reads TGTGCCAGCAGCCCCCCCAGGGTCCCAGGCTATGGCTACACCTTC. As protein: CASSPPRVPGYGYTF.

This clonotype occurred many times. The chain links TRBV7-2 to TRBJ2-1; D is possibly TRBD1 or TRBD2 (5 bases each). Germline lookup yields CDR1 SGHTA and CDR2 FQGNSA. V dropped 1 base and J dropped 4 bases, with 8 bases sitting between them. The CDR3 contains 14 residues. The DNA for the CDR3 is TGTGCCAGCAGCTTAGTGGGGGAGTACAATGAGCAGTTCTTC. Translation gives CASSLVGEYNEQFF.

This clonotype was observed many times. The rearrangement uses TRBV15 and TRBJ2-5; the D call may be TRBD1 or TRBD2 (5 bases each). The CDR3 has 12 residues. Germline CDR1 is LNHNV and CDR2 is YYDKDF (reference sequence). V shed 5 bases and J shed 4 bases, with 8 bases lying between them. The CDR3 reads CATSAGRETQYF. CDR3 nucleotides: TGTGCCACCAGCGCAGGGAGAGAGACCCAGTACTTC.

In its sample, this clonotype was seen many times. V usage is TRBV10-3 and J usage is TRBJ1-3, with a weak D call TRBD1 (5 bases). The germline V and J ends were trimmed by 0 bases and 0 bases, with 12 bases remaining between them. The CDR3 length is 17 residues. The germline CDR1 and CDR2 sequences are ENHRY and SYGVKD. CDR3 loop: CAISESWGHSSGNTIYF. As DNA, the CDR3 is TGTGCCATCAGTGAGTCGTGGGGCCACTCCTCTGGAAACACCATATATTTT.

The chain combines TRBV7-2 with TRBJ2-3; D unresolved. The CDR3 is 15 amino acids. Per the germline V gene, CDR1 is SGHTA and CDR2 is FQGNSA. V lost 0 bases, J lost 5 bases, and 12 bases lay in between. CDR3 nucleotide sequence: TGTGCCAGCAGCTTAGCGTCGACGAAGCTAGATACGCAGTATTTT. Translating gives CASSLASTKLDTQYF.

This clonotype was picked up many times. The chain links TRBV5-1 to TRBJ2-7, with TRBD2 as a possible D gene (7 bases). The V and J ends lost 6 bases and 5 bases respectively, with 18 bases between them. The germline V gene has CDR1 SGHRS and CDR2 YFSETQ. The CDR3 has 14 residues. The chain's CDR3 is CASTGGSFPDEQYF. The CDR3 bases are TGCGCCAGCACGGGGGGCTCCTTCCCCGACGAGCAGTACTTC. Full variable domain (remainder filled in from reference TRBV5-1 and TRBJ2-7): KAGVTQTPRYLIKTRGQQVTLSCSPISGHRSVSWYQQTPGQGLQFLFEYFSETQRNKGNFPGRFSGRQFSNSRSEMNVSTLELGDSALYLCASTGGSFPDEQYFGPGTRLTVT.

V usage is TRBV29-1 and J usage is TRBJ2-2; D might be TRBD1 (6 bases). Germline V gene sequence: CDR1 SQVTM, CDR2 ANQGSEA. There are 14 residues in the CDR3. The V gene lost 6 bases and the J gene lost 5 bases, with 16 bases spanning the gap. Here the CDR3 reads CSVSTGKRTGELFF. The CDR3 nucleotides are TGCAGCGTCTCGACAGGCAAGCGGACCGGGGAGCTGTTTTTT.

This clonotype was detected a few times. The rearrangement uses TRBV30 and TRBJ2-1, with 15 bases aligning to TRBD2. V lost 3 bases to trimming and J lost 8 bases; unmatched junction nucleotides: 14. The germline CDR1 and CDR2 sequences are GTSNPN and SVGIG (reference sequence). The CDR3 loop spans 18 amino acids. The chain's CDR3 is CAWSVGLAGGLNPYEQFF. CDR3 in DNA: TGTGCCTGGAGCGTAGGACTAGCGGGAGGGCTAAATCCCTATGAGCAGTTCTTC.